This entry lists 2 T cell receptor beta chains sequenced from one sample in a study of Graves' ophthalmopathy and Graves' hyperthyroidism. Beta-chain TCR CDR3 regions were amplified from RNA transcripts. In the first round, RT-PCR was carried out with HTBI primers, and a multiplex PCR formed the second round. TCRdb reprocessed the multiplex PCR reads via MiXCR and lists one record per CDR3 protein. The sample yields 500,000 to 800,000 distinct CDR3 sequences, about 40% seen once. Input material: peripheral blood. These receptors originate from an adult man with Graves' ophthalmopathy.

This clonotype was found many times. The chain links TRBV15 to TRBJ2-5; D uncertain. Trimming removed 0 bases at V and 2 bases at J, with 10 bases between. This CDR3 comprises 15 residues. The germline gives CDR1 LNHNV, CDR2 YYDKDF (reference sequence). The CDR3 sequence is CATSRDGLGQETQYF. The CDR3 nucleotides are TGTGCCACCAGCAGAGATGGCCTGGGACAAGAGACCCAGTACTTC.

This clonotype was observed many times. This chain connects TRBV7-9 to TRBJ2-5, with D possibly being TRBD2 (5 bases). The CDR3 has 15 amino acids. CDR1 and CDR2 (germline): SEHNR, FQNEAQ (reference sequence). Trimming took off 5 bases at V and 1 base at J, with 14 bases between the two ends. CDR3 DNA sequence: TGTGCCAGCAGCCTAGACGACTACCGCCAAGAGACCCAGTACTTC. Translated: CASSLDDYRQETQYF.